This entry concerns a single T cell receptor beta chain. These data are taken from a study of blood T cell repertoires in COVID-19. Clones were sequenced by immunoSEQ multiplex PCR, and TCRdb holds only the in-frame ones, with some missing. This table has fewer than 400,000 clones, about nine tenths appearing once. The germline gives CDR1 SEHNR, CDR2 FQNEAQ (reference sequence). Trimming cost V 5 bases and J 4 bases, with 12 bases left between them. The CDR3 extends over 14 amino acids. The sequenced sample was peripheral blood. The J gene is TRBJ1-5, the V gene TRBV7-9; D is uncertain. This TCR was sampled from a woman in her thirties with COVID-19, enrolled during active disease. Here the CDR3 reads CASSVANSNQPQHF. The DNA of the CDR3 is TGTGCCAGCAGCGTCGCCAACTCAAATCAGCCCCAGCATTTT.